These 27 T cell receptor beta chains were all obtained from the same sample, sequenced in a study of early T cells in non-severe SARS-CoV-2 infection. A single record per CDR3 protein comes from TCRdb applying MiXCR to the 5' RACE reads. Of roughly 45,000 distinct CDR3 sequences listed, over 5% were seen once; the top ten hold around 7%. Source: whole blood, taken at baseline. These receptors were obtained from an adult who was a healthcare worker with PCR-confirmed SARS-CoV-2 infection or an uninfected control (not recorded which).

This clonotype was observed at least ten times. The chain joins TRBV10-2 to TRBJ2-1, with D uncertain. CDR3 size: 15 residues. V shed 7 bases and J shed 3 bases, with 16 bases lying between them. The germline V gene has CDR1 WSHSY and CDR2 SAAADI. This CDR3 reads CASTGNSYDYNEQFF. The CDR3, as DNA: TGCGCCAGCACAGGAAACTCCTACGACTACAATGAGCAGTTCTTC.

This clonotype has more than one count but fewer than ten. The J gene is TRBJ1-4, the V gene TRBV6-6, with 8 bases fitting TRBD1. The V gene's germline CDR1 is MNHNY and CDR2 SVGAGI (reference sequence). The CDR3 consists of 13 residues. V was clipped by 4 bases and J by 7 bases; unmatched bases: 2. The CDR3 sequence is CASSWTGTEKLFF. The CDR3 DNA sequence: TGTGCCAGCAGTTGGACAGGGACTGAAAAACTGTTTTTT.

This clonotype showed up many times. The CDR3: CASSRYRDRSYEQYF. The CDR3 nucleotides are TGTGCCAGCAGTCGTTACCGGGACCGCAGCTACGAGCAGTACTTC. The chain has TRBV12-3 or TRBV12-4 and TRBJ2-7; D is possibly TRBD1 or TRBD2 (5 bases each). With 5 bases removed from V and 3 bases from J, the gap between germline ends came to 17 bases. CDR3 length: 15 amino acids.

V and J are TRBV5-1 and TRBJ2-1; 7 bases agree with TRBD2. V shed 4 bases and J 7 bases; nucleotides not matched to a gene: 11. Germline CDR1 SGHRS, CDR2 YFSETQ. This CDR3 has 15 amino acids. CDR3 residues: CASSPSTSPGNEQFF. For the CDR3, the DNA is TGCGCCAGCAGCCCTTCGACTAGCCCAGGGAATGAGCAGTTCTTC.

CDR3 DNA sequence: TGTGCCAGCAGTACAGGATTCTCTGGAAACACCATATATTTT. This translates into CASSTGFSGNTIYF. This chain connects TRBV6-2 or TRBV6-3 to TRBJ1-3; D might be TRBD1 (5 bases). V was shortened by 5 bases and J by 0 bases, with 8 bases between the two germline ends. The CDR3 length is 14 residues. CDR1 and CDR2 (germline): MNHEY, SVGEGT.

This clonotype was counted between two and nine times. The chain links TRBV5-1 to TRBJ2-7; no clear D gene. Germline CDR1 is SGHRS and CDR2 is YFSETQ. The CDR3 covers 15 residues. V lost 4 bases to trimming and J lost 3 bases, with 17 bases between them. This CDR3 is CASSPDGQFNYEQYF. As DNA, the CDR3 is TGCGCCAGCAGCCCGGACGGCCAGTTCAACTACGAGCAGTACTTC.

This chain joins TRBV5-1 and TRBJ1-4, with D maybe TRBD1 (6 bases). Germline V lookup: CDR1 SGHRS, CDR2 YFSETQ. This CDR3 contains 15 residues. V was cut by 1 base and J by 6 bases, with 13 bases left in between. Written as DNA, the CDR3 is TGCGCCAGCAGCTTGACGGGGGCCAGGGATGAAAAACTGTTTTTT. Protein: CASSLTGARDEKLFF.

This clonotype occurred many times. The gene calls are TRBV25-1 and TRBJ1-6; a possible D gene is TRBD1 (6 bases). V was trimmed by 3 bases and J by 10 bases, leaving 19 bases between them. This CDR3 has 16 residues. Germline V lookup: CDR1 MGHDK, CDR2 SYGVNS. CDR3 DNA: TGTGCCAGCAGTGACGGGGTCGGGGGCGCGAGGTCACCCCTCCACTTT. Its translation is CASSDGVGGARSPLHF.

There are a few counts of this clonotype. In DNA form, the CDR3 reads TGTGCCTGCCCGGGACTTACCGGGGAGCTGTTTTTT. Protein: CACPGLTGELFF. The V and J genes are TRBV30 and TRBJ2-2; possible D gene TRBD2, 6 bases. Deletions cut 6 bases from V and 5 bases from J, with 10 bases between. The CDR3 consists of 12 residues. CDR1 and CDR2 (germline): GTSNPN, SVGIG (reference sequence).

This clonotype was seen repeatedly, ten times or more. The chain carries TRBV20-1 and TRBJ1-5; 9 nucleotides agree with TRBD1. The CDR3 is 14 residues long. The germline V gene has CDR1 DFQATT and CDR2 SNEGSKA (reference sequence). The V gene end was trimmed by 6 bases and the J gene end by 2 bases; junction bases not matched to a gene: 5. CDR3 region: CSATQGAGNQPQHF. Written as DNA, the CDR3 is TGCAGTGCCACACAGGGGGCGGGCAATCAGCCCCAGCATTTT.

At least ten counts were recorded for this clonotype. The rearrangement links TRBV12-3 or TRBV12-4 to TRBJ1-1; 7 bases are a match to TRBD1. The CDR3 loop spans 13 amino acids. V shed 4 bases, J shed 1 base, and the junction held 0 bases outside the gene matches. DNA for the CDR3: TGTGCCAGCAGTTGGACAGGGAACACTGAAGCTTTCTTT. This sequence encodes CASSWTGNTEAFF.

In its sample, this clonotype was seen many times. The CDR3 coding sequence is TGTGCCAGCAGTTATCTAGCGGGGACCGGGGAGCTGTTTTTT. It is translated as CASSYLAGTGELFF. The chain carries TRBV7-3 and TRBJ2-2; 9 nucleotides match TRBD2. V lost 6 bases, J lost 5 bases, and 4 bases stayed unmatched. Looked up from germline, CDR1 is SGHTA and CDR2 is FQGTGA. The CDR3 sequence is 14 residues long.

The gene calls are TRBV5-1 and TRBJ2-2; D uncertain. Deletions cut 0 bases from V and 4 bases from J, with 10 bases between. This CDR3 contains 15 residues. CDR1 is SGHRS and CDR2 is YFSETQ in the germline V gene. CDR3 sequence: CASSLDIIRTGELFF. The CDR3 DNA follows: TGCGCCAGCAGCTTGGATATAATCCGCACCGGGGAGCTGTTTTTT.

The J gene is TRBJ2-3, the V gene TRBV2, with D possibly TRBD1 on 6 matching bases. From germline, CDR1 is SNHLY and CDR2 FYNNEI. Deletions cut 10 bases from V and 2 bases from J, with 16 bases between. The CDR3 length is 14 residues. The CDR3 region has the DNA TGTGCCACCCGAGGGGGAATAAACACAGATACGCAGTATTTT. Encoded protein: CATRGGINTDTQYF. The variable domain in full, completed from reference TRBV2 and TRBJ2-3, reads EPEVTQTPSHQVTQMGQEVILRCVPISNHLYFYWYRQILGQKVEFLVSFYNNEISEKSEIFDDQFSVERPDGSNFTLKIRSTKLEDSAMYFCATRGGINTDTQYFGPGTRLTVL.

The V gene is TRBV11-2, the J gene TRBJ2-1; 13 bases agree with TRBD2. CDR1 is SGHAT, CDR2 FQNNGV, per germline. Trimming cost V 3 bases and J 12 bases; bases outside gene matches: 14. The length of the CDR3 is 17 residues. The CDR3 is CASSLLTGGLAGSAQFF. CDR3 in DNA: TGTGCCAGCAGCTTGCTCACGGGGGGACTAGCGGGATCAGCGCAGTTCTTC.

This clonotype was seen at least ten times. The chain employs TRBV7-2 and TRBJ2-4; D perhaps matches TRBD2 (7 bases). V was pared by 2 bases and J by 1 base, with 21 bases between. CDR1 is SGHTA and CDR2 is FQGNSA in the germline V gene. The CDR3 loop spans 19 amino acids. CDR3 in amino acids: CASSLRATVGGRAKNIQYF. As DNA, the CDR3 is TGTGCCAGCAGCTTAAGGGCAACGGTCGGGGGGCGGGCCAAAAACATTCAGTACTTC.

This clonotype was picked up many times. The chain carries TRBV6-2 or TRBV6-3 and TRBJ2-3; tentatively, D is TRBD1 (6 bases). The CDR3 is made up of 14 amino acids. From germline, CDR1 is MNHEY and CDR2 SVGEGT. V dropped 6 bases and J dropped 5 bases, with 15 bases sitting between them. The CDR3 coding sequence is TGTGCCAGCAGAGTACAGGGAACAGGAGATACGCAGTATTTT. This encodes CASRVQGTGDTQYF.

This clonotype was seen a few times. V and J are TRBV6-2 or TRBV6-3 and TRBJ2-1; 9 bases agree with TRBD2. V shed 2 bases, J shed 5 bases, and the junction held 7 bases outside the gene matches. Per germline, CDR1 MNHEY and CDR2 SVGEGT. The CDR3 is 16 residues long. For the CDR3, the DNA is TGTGCCAGCAGTTACGTTCCGGCTAGCGGGAACAATGAGCAGTTCTTC. It translates to CASSYVPASGNNEQFF.

In this sample, this clonotype turned up many times. The rearrangement links TRBV12-3 or TRBV12-4 to TRBJ1-2, with D hard to call. The CDR3 consists of 16 residues. Trimming stripped 2 bases from V and 2 bases from J, with 15 bases between. The CDR3 sequence: CASSLSTGLLNYGYTF. CDR3 sequence (DNA): TGTGCCAGCAGTTTAAGTACGGGCCTCCTGAACTATGGCTACACCTTC.

The chain employs TRBV3-2 and TRBJ2-1; TRBD2, the table's D call, was not compared with the DNA. TRBV3-2 is shown as a pseudogene. The CDR3 has 15 residues. The DNA of the CDR3 is TGTGCCAACAGCCCCCCGGCGGGAGGGCCCTCGGGGCAGTTCTTC. Translated, it gives CANSPPAGGPSGQFF.

This clonotype was counted at least ten times. The chain recombines TRBV6-5 with TRBJ2-7; D tentatively fits TRBD1 or TRBD2 (5 bases each). The CDR3 spans 13 residues. V gave up 4 bases and J gave up 4 bases, with 11 bases separating them. The germline CDR1 and CDR2 sequences are MNHEY and SVGAGI. The CDR3 DNA follows: TGTGCCAGCAGTTGGGACGGACGTTACGAGCAGTACTTC. It yields the protein CASSWDGRYEQYF.

This clonotype was seen more than once but under ten times. The chain carries TRBV4-1 and TRBJ2-7; TRBD2 might be the D (5 bases). Germline CDR1 and CDR2: MGHRA and YSYEKL. V lost 1 base and J 6 bases, leaving 19 bases between the germline ends. The CDR3 totals 16 residues. This CDR3 reads CASSQGFGGSLSEQYF. The CDR3 DNA sequence: TGCGCCAGCAGCCAAGGGTTTGGTGGGAGTCTAAGCGAGCAGTACTTC.

The V and J genes are TRBV5-6 and TRBJ2-1; the D gene is possibly TRBD1 (5 bases). The V gene's germline CDR1 is SGHDT and CDR2 YYEEEE. Trimming left V 8 bases short and J 0 bases short, with 18 bases between. This CDR3 contains 16 residues. The CDR3 DNA is TGTGCCAGTTTACTTTGGGGCTGGAGCTCCTACAATGAGCAGTTCTTC. It is translated as CASLLWGWSSYNEQFF.

This clonotype was recorded a few times. A junction end diverges from the germline sequence, so it may reflect a read error. J is TRBJ2-7 and V is TRBV6-5, with D possibly TRBD2 on 6 matching bases. This CDR3 is 11 amino acids long. The germline V gene encodes CDR1 MNHEY and CDR2 SVGAGI. CDR3 in DNA: TGTGCCAGCAGTTCGGGACTCTCAACGGACTTC. Its translation: CASSSGLSTDF.

V and J are TRBV7-8 and TRBJ2-6, with 7 bases that match TRBD1. The V and J ends lost 5 bases and 0 bases, in that order; junction bases with no gene match: 7. CDR1 is SGHVS, CDR2 FQNEAQ, per germline. The CDR3 has 17 amino acids. The CDR3 is CASSPRTGGSGANVLTF. For the CDR3, the DNA is TGTGCCAGCAGCCCAAGGACAGGCGGCTCTGGGGCCAACGTCCTGACTTTC.

This clonotype was seen many times. This rearrangement joins TRBV7-2 to TRBJ2-7; D might be TRBD2 (6 bases). The germline V and J ends were trimmed by 2 bases and 3 bases, with 14 bases remaining between them. Germline CDR1 is SGHTA and CDR2 is FQGNSA. This CDR3 is 15 amino acids long. The CDR3 region has the DNA TGTGCCAGCAGCTTATACAGCGGAGGGCACTACGAGCAGTACTTC. This translates into CASSLYSGGHYEQYF.

This clonotype turned up a few times. In DNA, the CDR3 is TGTGCCAGCAGTGAGACTAGGCTCCCGGAGACCCAGTACTTC. Protein product: CASSETRLPETQYF. V gene TRBV2 combines with J gene TRBJ2-5; possible D gene TRBD2, 6 bases. This CDR3 region has 14 residues. CDR1 and CDR2 from the germline V gene are SNHLY and FYNNEI. V gave up 3 bases and J gave up 5 bases, with 13 bases separating them.